The present T cell receptor beta chain was sequenced within a study of OX40 agonist ivuxolimab in advanced cancers. Across the whole study: In this cohort, patients received ivuxolimab, an agonistic anti-OX40 (CD134) antibody. Prior anti-PD-1, anti-PD-L1 or anti-CTLA-4 therapy was allowed; less than 45% had some.

Profiling relied on immunoSEQ multiplex PCR, and the TCRdb table lists in-frame clones only, not all of them. This sample has 65,000 to 80,000 clones; more than 75% occur once, and the top ten carry approximately 0.68%. Germline V gene sequence: CDR1 SGHRS, CDR2 YFSETQ. The germline V and J ends were trimmed by 4 bases and 1 base, with 20 bases remaining between them. The CDR3 has 17 amino acids. The chain is built from TRBV5-1 and TRBJ1-1; D not certain. This clonotype originated in an adult with an advanced solid tumor such as melanoma, head and neck, liver or kidney cancer. Sequences were derived from CD4+ or CD8+ T cells sorted from blood, sampled in a trial of the OX40 agonist ivuxolimab. The CDR3 sequence is CASSPPPGGQRNTEAFF. The CDR3 nucleotides read TGCGCCAGCAGCCCACCTCCGGGTGGGCAGAGGAACACTGAAGCTTTCTTT.